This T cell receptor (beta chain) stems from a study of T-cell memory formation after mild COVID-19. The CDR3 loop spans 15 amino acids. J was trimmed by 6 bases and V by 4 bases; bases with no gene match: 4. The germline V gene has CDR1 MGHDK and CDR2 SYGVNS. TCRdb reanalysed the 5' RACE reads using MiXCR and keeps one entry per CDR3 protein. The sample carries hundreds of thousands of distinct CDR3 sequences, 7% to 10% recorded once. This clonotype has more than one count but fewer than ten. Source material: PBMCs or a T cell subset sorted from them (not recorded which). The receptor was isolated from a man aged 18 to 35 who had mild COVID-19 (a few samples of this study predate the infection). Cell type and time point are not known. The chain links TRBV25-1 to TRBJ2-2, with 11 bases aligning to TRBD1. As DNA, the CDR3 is TGTGCCAGCAGTGGCCCGGACAGGGGGCCCGGGGAGCTGTTTTTT. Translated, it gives CASSGPDRGPGELFF.